The 11 T cell receptor beta chains below were found in one sample sequenced in a study of T cell changes during pregnancy in multiple sclerosis (dated by TCRdb to 2018 to 2020). The library was prepared using the immunoSEQ multiplex PCR assay. What TCRdb holds here is the immuneACCESS table cut down to in-frame rearrangements. Part of the clones is not present; checked against another copy, under half of the missing clones reflect an unresolved V gene, and the others are unexplained. The sample table holds under 85,000 clones, of which just over 90% were seen once. The top ten constitute more than 0.45% of the sample. The material was CD4+ T cells from peripheral blood mononuclear cells, obtained in the second trimester of pregnancy. All receptors derive from a female donor with multiple sclerosis, enrolled in a pregnancy study.

V usage is TRBV5-1 and J usage is TRBJ1-1; a possible D gene is TRBD1 (5 bases). The germline V and J ends were trimmed by 3 bases and 5 bases, with 17 bases remaining between them. Germline CDR1 reads SGHRS; CDR2 reads YFSETQ. This CDR3 comprises 15 residues. The chain's CDR3 is CASSSIPKGKTEAFF. The CDR3 DNA is TGCGCCAGCAGCTCCATACCCAAGGGGAAAACTGAAGCTTTCTTT.

This clone was recorded only once. The chain links TRBV4-1 to TRBJ1-6; 9 bases align to TRBD1. The CDR3 is 15 amino acids. J gave up 9 bases and V 2 bases, and 5 bases lay outside the gene matches. The germline V gene has CDR1 MGHRA and CDR2 YSYEKL. In DNA form, the CDR3 reads TGCGCCAGCAGCCAAATTGGGACAGGGATTTCACCCCTCCACTTT. Its protein is CASSQIGTGISPLHF.

The chain joins TRBV19 to TRBJ2-6, with 10 bases identical to TRBD1. The trim removed 6 bases at V and 4 bases at J, leaving 12 bases unmatched. Germline CDR1 is LNHDA and CDR2 is SQIVND (reference sequence). CDR3 length equals 18 residues. CDR3 sequence: CASSLRDRGVTGANVLTF. The CDR3 DNA sequence: TGTGCCAGTAGCCTCCGGGACAGGGGAGTGACCGGGGCCAACGTCCTGACTTTC.

This chain uses TRBV10-3 with TRBJ1-2; TRBD1 matches 12 bases. The CDR3 length is 11 residues. From germline, CDR1 is ENHRY and CDR2 SYGVKD. The V segment lost 10 bases and the J segment 8 bases; nucleotides outside the gene matches: 2. CDR3 DNA sequence: TGTGCCACGGGACAGGGGGCGGGCTACACCTTC. Its translation is CATGQGAGYTF.

The gene calls are TRBV5-1 and TRBJ2-7; D call uncertain. V shed 0 bases and J shed 3 bases, with 7 bases lying between them. The CDR3 loop spans 13 amino acids. Germline CDR1 and CDR2: SGHRS and YFSETQ. CDR3 protein: CASSLEPGYEQYF. CDR3 coding DNA: TGCGCCAGCAGCTTGGAGCCAGGCTACGAGCAGTACTTC.

The genes are TRBV7-9 and TRBJ2-2, with 8 positions matching TRBD2. This CDR3 region has 16 residues. With 0 bases clipped from V and 6 bases from J, the junction kept 6 bases outside the gene matches. Per germline, CDR1 SEHNR and CDR2 FQNEAQ (reference sequence). In nucleotides, the CDR3 is TGTGCCAGCAGCTTAGCGACTCAACTAGCGGCCGGGGAGCTGTTTTTT. Amino acid sequence: CASSLATQLAAGELFF.

V and J are TRBV7-9 and TRBJ1-1; 10 bases align to TRBD1. There are 17 residues in the CDR3. Unmatched junction bases numbered 9, after V lost 5 bases and J lost 0 bases. Germline CDR1 and CDR2: SEHNR and FQNEAQ (reference sequence). CDR3: CASSPRQGAGMNTEAFF. In DNA form, the CDR3 reads TGTGCCAGCAGCCCCCGACAGGGGGCGGGAATGAACACTGAAGCTTTCTTT.

The chain is built from TRBV19 and TRBJ1-5; 8 bases are a match to TRBD1. The CDR3 sequence is 18 residues long. V lost 6 bases to trimming and J lost 1 base; unmatched junction nucleotides: 14. Germline CDR1 is LNHDA and CDR2 is SQIVND (reference sequence). In nucleotides, the CDR3 is TGTGCCAGTAGGGAACAGGGGGGCCTAAGCGTGAGCAATCAGCCCCAGCATTTT. Protein sequence: CASREQGGLSVSNQPQHF.

This chain uses TRBV29-1 with TRBJ2-5; perhaps TRBD2 as D (6 bases). Between the trimmed V and J ends, which lost 7 bases and 5 bases, there was a span of 29 bases. This CDR3 has 17 amino acids. Looked up from germline, CDR1 is SQVTM and CDR2 is ANQGSEA. CDR3 sequence: CSALIVLASRGGETQYF. The CDR3 region has the DNA TGCAGCGCGCTAATAGTGTTGGCTAGTCGTGGGGGGGAGACCCAGTACTTC.

The chain employs TRBV5-1 and TRBJ2-1, with 7 positions matching TRBD2. This CDR3 is 13 amino acids long. Trimming took 6 bases from V and 4 from J; bases not matched to a gene: 4. Germline CDR1 reads SGHRS; CDR2 reads YFSETQ. The CDR3, as DNA: TGCGCCAGCAAGAGCGGGACTTACAATGAGCAGTTCTTC. It encodes CASKSGTYNEQFF.

V is TRBV30 and J is TRBJ2-1; perhaps TRBD2 as D (5 bases). The V gene's germline CDR1 is GTSNPN and CDR2 SVGIG (reference sequence). V lost 2 bases to trimming and J lost 9 bases, with 14 bases between them. This CDR3 spans 13 amino acids. The CDR3 sequence is CAWSRTPRTEQFF. In DNA, the CDR3 is TGTGCCTGGAGTCGGACTCCGCGGACTGAGCAGTTCTTC.